The 31 T cell receptor beta chains given below trace back to one sample, sequenced in a study of blood T cell repertoires in COVID-19 (dated by TCRdb to about 2020). Libraries were made using the immunoSEQ multiplex PCR assay. TCRdb took over this immuneACCESS table, retaining in-frame rearrangements with V and J assigned. Such tables are incomplete; in checked studies, under half of the missing clones stem from an unresolved V gene, and the remainder is unexplained. For this sample there are about 410,000 clones; about nine tenths appear just once. The leading ten clones occupy about 1.5% of the sample. Source material: peripheral blood. Receptor source: a woman in her 30s with active or convalescent COVID-19.

This clone showed up many times. This same CDR3 is encoded by further DNA sequences in the sample. The V call is TRBV4-1, the J call TRBJ2-1; 9 bases line up with TRBD2. Germline V gene sequence: CDR1 MGHRA, CDR2 YSYEKL. The CDR3 is 16 amino acids. V shed 1 base and J 4 bases; nucleotides not matched to a gene: 5. CDR3 DNA: TGCGCCAGCAGCCAAGTTCGACTAGCGGTGTACAATGAGCAGTTCTTC. Translation gives CASSQVRLAVYNEQFF.

CDR3: CASSQGEASQQEQFF. CDR3 sequence (DNA): TGTGCCAGCAGCCAAGGGGAGGCTAGCCAGCAAGAGCAGTTCTTC. The chain uses TRBV3-1 (or the pseudogene TRBV3-2) and TRBJ2-1, with D possibly TRBD2 on 6 matching bases. Germline CDR1 and CDR2: LGHDT and YNNKEL (reference sequence). The CDR3 length is 15 residues. Trimming took 1 base from V and 10 from J, leaving 17 bases between them.

About this clone itself: Different DNA sequences within this sample yield the same CDR3. The rearrangement links TRBV4-1 to TRBJ1-1, with 8 bases aligning to TRBD1. The CDR3 length is 15 residues. V was pared by 1 base and J by 5 bases, with 6 bases of the junction left unmatched. Germline V gives CDR1 MGHRA, CDR2 YSYEKL. The CDR3, as DNA: TGCGCCAGCAGCCAAGCAGACAGGGGTGGGACTGAAGCTTTCTTT. This translates into CASSQADRGGTEAFF.

The V call is TRBV5-1, the J call TRBJ2-3; 10 bases match TRBD1. Germline loops: CDR1 SGHRS, CDR2 YFSETQ. CDR3 length: 15 residues. With V trimmed by 0 bases and J by 9 bases, 7 bases remained unmatched. The CDR3: CASSLVGQGDDTQYF. The CDR3, as DNA: TGCGCCAGCAGCTTGGTCGGACAGGGGGATGACACGCAGTATTTT.

The chain joins TRBV30 to TRBJ1-1; D gene unclear. Germline V gene lookup returns CDR1 GTSNPN and CDR2 SVGIG (reference sequence). There are 12 residues in the CDR3. V was trimmed by 2 bases and J by 5 bases, leaving 9 bases between them. The CDR3 region has the DNA TGTGCCTGGAGTTCTTCGGGAACTGAAGCTTTCTTT. Encoded protein: CAWSSSGTEAFF. Based on the CDR3 plus reference TRBV30 and TRBJ1-1, the full variable domain is SQTIHQWPATLVQPVGSPLSLECTVEGTSNPNLYWYRQAAGRGLQLLFYSVGIGQISSEVPQNLSASRPQDRQFILSSKKLLLSDSGFYLCAWSSSGTEAFFGQGTRLTVV.

The genes are TRBV7-2 and TRBJ2-5; tentative D call: TRBD2 (5 bases). The CDR3 contains 15 residues. V was shortened by 4 bases and J by 5 bases, with 17 bases between the two germline ends. Germline V gene lookup returns CDR1 SGHTA and CDR2 FQGNSA. CDR3 sequence (DNA): TGTGCCAGCAGCTCACCGACTATCCAGAGGGAGACCCAGTACTTC. The encoded protein is CASSSPTIQRETQYF.

This rearrangement joins TRBV7-9 to TRBJ2-7, with 10 bases aligning to TRBD2. This CDR3 is built from 15 residues. Germline V lookup: CDR1 SEHNR, CDR2 FQNEAQ (reference sequence). V was pared by 5 bases and J by 2 bases, with 6 bases of the junction left unmatched. DNA of the CDR3: TGTGCCAGCAGCGATAGGACTAGCGGAGCCTACGAGCAGTACTTC. This translates into CASSDRTSGAYEQYF. The whole variable domain, remainder taken from reference TRBV7-9 and TRBJ2-7, is DTGVSQNPRHKITKRGQNVTFRCDPISEHNRLYWYRQTLGQGPEFLTYFQNEAQLEKSRLLSDRFSAERPKGSFSTLEIQRTEQGDSAMYLCASSDRTSGAYEQYFGPGTRLTVT.

The chain couples TRBV6-6 to TRBJ1-3; the D gene is possibly TRBD1 (5 bases). The V gene lost 5 bases and the J gene lost 9 bases, with 11 bases spanning the gap. The CDR3 contains 12 residues. Germline V CDR1 and CDR2: MNHNY, SVGAGI (reference sequence). CDR3 amino acids: CASSGQGTTIYF. CDR3 in DNA: TGTGCCAGCAGTGGCCAGGGTACCACCATATATTTT.

The chain is built from TRBV27 and TRBJ2-7, with 8 bases that match TRBD1. The CDR3 is made up of 14 amino acids. CDR1 MNHEY and CDR2 SMNVEV come from the germline V gene (reference sequence). With 0 bases clipped from V and 7 bases from J, the junction kept 5 bases outside the gene matches. The CDR3 nucleotides read TGTGCCAGCAGTTTATCCGGGACAGGCTATGAGCAGTACTTC. This encodes CASSLSGTGYEQYF.

A single count supports this clone. The rearrangement links TRBV11-3 to TRBJ2-7, with TRBD2 matching over 10 bases. The germline V gene encodes CDR1 SGHNT and CDR2 YENEEA. This CDR3 is built from 15 residues. J was trimmed by 1 base and V by 2 bases; bases with no gene match: 2. As DNA, the CDR3 is TGTGCCAGCAGCTTATCTAGCGGGAGTTCCTACGAGCAGTACTTC. This gives the protein CASSLSSGSSYEQYF.

V usage is TRBV27 and J usage is TRBJ1-4, with TRBD1 as a possible D gene (5 bases). CDR3 length: 14 residues. V shed 5 bases and J shed 8 bases, with 15 bases lying between them. The germline V gene has CDR1 MNHEY and CDR2 SMNVEV (reference sequence). The CDR3, as DNA: TGTGCCAGCAGTCAAGGGAGGGGAAACGAAAAACTGTTTTTT. This codes for CASSQGRGNEKLFF.

The V gene is TRBV12-3 or TRBV12-4, the J gene TRBJ2-1, with 11 bases lining up with TRBD2. The CDR3 runs to 13 residues. The V gene end was trimmed by 6 bases and the J gene end by 9 bases; junction bases not matched to a gene: 4. CDR3 sequence: CASRTSGVAEQFF. The CDR3 DNA sequence: TGTGCCAGCAGGACTAGCGGGGTTGCTGAGCAGTTCTTC.

The chain carries TRBV6-6 and TRBJ1-2; 12 bases map to TRBD1. Germline CDR1 MNHNY, CDR2 SVGAGI (reference sequence). The CDR3 loop spans 13 amino acids. After removal of 10 bases from V and 8 bases from J, the junction contained 8 bases not matched to a gene. CDR3 region: CATEGQGAEGYTF. CDR3 DNA: TGTGCCACCGAGGGACAGGGGGCGGAAGGCTACACCTTC.

This clone has at least ten counts. The chain is built from TRBV5-1 and TRBJ1-6, with D possibly TRBD1 on 5 matching bases. The germline V gene encodes CDR1 SGHRS and CDR2 YFSETQ. V shed 9 bases and J shed 7 bases, with 17 bases lying between them. This CDR3 has 14 residues. The CDR3 loop is CATSVGTGNSPLHF. Written as DNA, the CDR3 is TGCGCCACCAGTGTGGGTACAGGCAATTCACCCCTCCACTTT.

This clone was found once. This chain connects TRBV6-1 to TRBJ2-3; D is ambiguous. The CDR3 is made up of 12 amino acids. The germline CDR1 and CDR2 sequences are MNHNS and SASEGT. V lost 2 bases, J lost 4 bases, and 4 bases lay in between. CDR3 amino acids: CASSERADTQYF. In DNA, the CDR3 is TGTGCCAGCAGTGAACGCGCAGATACGCAGTATTTT.

The genes are TRBV2 and TRBJ2-5; D possibly corresponds to TRBD1 (6 bases). CDR3 length: 13 residues. Trimming removed 3 bases at V and 5 bases at J, with 10 bases between. Germline loops: CDR1 SNHLY, CDR2 FYNNEI. CDR3 loop: CASSDVGAETQYF. The CDR3 DNA is TGTGCCAGCAGTGACGTGGGGGCCGAGACCCAGTACTTC.

The gene calls are TRBV6-6 and TRBJ1-2; D unclear. Trimming stripped 5 bases from V and 0 bases from J, with 22 bases between. The V gene's germline CDR1 is MNHNY and CDR2 SVGAGI (reference sequence). This CDR3 is 18 amino acids long. CDR3 sequence: CASSPGTGLLKANYGYTF. The CDR3 DNA sequence: TGTGCCAGCAGTCCGGGCACGGGGTTGTTAAAAGCTAACTATGGCTACACCTTC.

The rearrangement uses TRBV19 and TRBJ1-1; D uncertain. Germline assignment: CDR1 LNHDA and CDR2 SQIVND (reference sequence). V was clipped by 5 bases and J by 5 bases, with 15 bases between them. The CDR3 length is 14 residues. The CDR3 loop is CASSFSGMGTEAFF. As DNA, the CDR3 is TGTGCCAGTAGTTTTTCGGGGATGGGGACTGAAGCTTTCTTT.

This clone was recorded only once. The chain couples TRBV3-1 (or the pseudogene TRBV3-2) to TRBJ1-1; D is unclear. V shed 6 bases and J shed 2 bases, with 10 bases lying between them. Per germline, CDR1 LGHDT and CDR2 YNNKEL (reference sequence). The CDR3 runs 13 residues. As DNA, the CDR3 is TGTGCCAGCAGTCGTAGTCCCAACACTGAAGCTTTCTTT. Its protein product is CASSRSPNTEAFF.

A remark on this clone: Other nucleotide sequences from this sample produce the same CDR3. This chain uses TRBV4-1 with TRBJ1-2; 7 bases fit TRBD1. The V gene's germline CDR1 is MGHRA and CDR2 YSYEKL. Unmatched junction bases numbered 0, after V lost 2 bases and J lost 3 bases. The CDR3 has 13 residues. CDR3 amino acids: CASSQTGDYGYTF. In nucleotides, the CDR3 is TGCGCCAGCAGCCAAACAGGGGACTATGGCTACACCTTC.

This clone was found once. CDR3 coding DNA: TGTGCCAGCAGTTTGTCAGGTGCGAACACTGAAGCTTTCTTT. Translating gives CASSLSGANTEAFF. The chain links TRBV27 to TRBJ1-1; D gene unclear. This CDR3 spans 14 amino acids. V was clipped by 3 bases and J by 1 base, with 9 bases between them. Germline V gene data show CDR1 as MNHEY and CDR2 as SMNVEV (reference sequence).

The rearrangement links TRBV29-1 to TRBJ1-1; 7 bases match TRBD1. CDR1 is SQVTM, CDR2 ANQGSEA, per germline. The ends lost 7 bases at V and 3 bases at J; junction bases unmatched: 8. The CDR3 length is 13 residues. The CDR3 nucleotides are TGCAGCGACCGACAGGGAACGTACACTGAAGCTTTCTTT. It yields the protein CSDRQGTYTEAFF.

This clone turned up a few times. This chain joins TRBV27 and TRBJ2-7; 9 nucleotides align to TRBD1. CDR3 length: 14 residues. Germline CDR1 reads MNHEY; CDR2 reads SMNVEV (reference sequence). V lost 5 bases, J lost 5 bases, and 7 bases stayed unmatched. The CDR3 loop is CASSTGQGRDEQYF. The CDR3 region has the DNA TGTGCCAGCAGTACCGGACAGGGGCGGGACGAGCAGTACTTC.

The rearrangement joins TRBV6-1 to TRBJ2-2, with D perhaps TRBD1 (5 bases). The germline CDR1 and CDR2 sequences are MNHNS and SASEGT. CDR3 length equals 14 residues. With 1 base removed from V and 7 bases from J, the gap between germline ends came to 10 bases. The CDR3 nucleotides read TGTGCCAGCAGTGAAGGGCAGGACATCGGGGAGCTGTTTTTT. This translates into CASSEGQDIGELFF.

V usage is TRBV12-3 or TRBV12-4 and J usage is TRBJ1-2; tentatively, D is TRBD1 (5 bases). The CDR3 extends over 13 amino acids. V was cut by 6 bases and J by 8 bases, with 16 bases left in between. Written as DNA, the CDR3 is TGTGCCAGCAGAGACAGCCTCACGGAGGGCTACACCTTC. Its protein product is CASRDSLTEGYTF.

V is TRBV9 and J is TRBJ2-2; D is uncertain. V dropped 6 bases and J dropped 2 bases, with 14 bases sitting between them. The CDR3 loop spans 15 amino acids. Per the germline V gene, CDR1 is SGDLS and CDR2 is YYNGEE. In DNA form, the CDR3 reads TGTGCCAGCACCCTAACAGCTACTAACACCGGGGAGCTGTTTTTT. Its protein product is CASTLTATNTGELFF.

This chain joins TRBV6-7 and TRBJ1-4; D perhaps matches TRBD1 (6 bases). TRBV6-7 is flagged as an ORF with uncertain function. The V gene lost 0 bases and the J gene lost 5 bases, with 7 bases spanning the gap. The CDR3 contains 14 residues. The CDR3 spells CASSYSTGNEKLFF. CDR3 sequence (DNA): TGTGCCAGCAGTTACTCGACAGGAAATGAAAAACTGTTTTTT.

J is TRBJ1-2 and V is TRBV28; D is unresolved. Germline loops: CDR1 MDHEN, CDR2 SYDVKM. The V end was cut by 4 bases, the J end by 2 bases, with 11 bases between. The CDR3 is 14 amino acids. CDR3: CASSSYGENYGYTF. Here the CDR3 DNA reads TGTGCCAGCAGTTCGTACGGGGAGAACTATGGCTACACCTTC.

The gene calls are TRBV4-1 and TRBJ2-3; 7 bases fit TRBD2. Germline CDR1 MGHRA, CDR2 YSYEKL. V shed 1 base, J shed 2 bases, and the junction held 6 bases outside the gene matches. This CDR3 region has 16 residues. The CDR3, as DNA: TGCGCCAGCAGCCAAGCTAGCGGAGGCTCCACAGATACGCAGTATTTT. Residues: CASSQASGGSTDTQYF.

J is TRBJ2-5 and V is TRBV15, with unresolved D. Trimming pared 0 bases from V and 5 bases from J, leaving 4 bases between. CDR1 and CDR2 from the germline V gene are LNHNV and YYDKDF (reference sequence). CDR3 length: 12 residues. The CDR3 nucleotides are TGTGCCACCAGCAGAGATCGTGAGACCCAGTACTTC. Translated: CATSRDRETQYF.

The chain employs TRBV7-9 and TRBJ1-1; 7 bases are a match to TRBD1. Trimming removed 4 bases from V and 1 base from J; junction bases left unmatched: 6. The CDR3 sequence is 15 residues long. Germline CDR1 and CDR2: SEHNR and FQNEAQ (reference sequence). CDR3 coding DNA: TGTGCCAGCAGCTCCCCCCAGGGGGAGAACACTGAAGCTTTCTTT. Translating it yields CASSSPQGENTEAFF.